The 6 T cell receptor beta chains below all came from one sample that was sequenced in a study of T-cell reconstitution after alpha-beta-depleted transplantation in children. During its preparation, the TCRbeta library received unique molecular identifiers. TCRdb re-called the PCR reads with MiXCR, one entry per CDR3 protein. The sample has approximately 350,000 distinct CDR3 sequences, about 17% seen once. The sample here was PBMCs, mostly from graft donor cells, taken 360 days after TCRalphabeta/CD19-depleted stem cell transplant. Receptors originate from a male patient between 2 and 10 years old who had a stem cell transplant for acute lymphoblastic leukemia, so the T cells may come from the graft donor.

This clonotype has at least ten counts. The chain combines TRBV7-8 with TRBJ2-4; 8 positions agree with TRBD1. V was clipped by 4 bases and J by 7 bases; unmatched bases: 6. There are 14 residues in the CDR3. Germline V CDR1 and CDR2: SGHVS, FQNEAQ. The CDR3 DNA reads as TGTGCCAGCAGCTCCGACAGGGGTGGGAACATTCAGTACTTC. Translated, it gives CASSSDRGGNIQYF.

This clonotype has more than one count but fewer than ten. The chain employs TRBV3-1 and TRBJ2-3; D may be TRBD2 (5 bases). Trimming cost V 4 bases and J 5 bases, with 13 bases left between them. Germline loops: CDR1 LGHDT, CDR2 YNNKEL (reference sequence). The CDR3 runs to 14 residues. CDR3 sequence: CASSPMLAKDTQYF. The CDR3 nucleotides are TGTGCCAGCAGCCCAATGCTAGCCAAAGATACGCAGTATTTT.

The V gene is TRBV28, the J gene TRBJ2-7; tentatively, D is TRBD2 (5 bases). This CDR3 comprises 16 residues. Trimming removed 4 bases at V and 0 bases at J, with 16 bases between. Germline assignment: CDR1 MDHEN and CDR2 SYDVKM. The CDR3 is CASSSPVARGSYEQYF. Here the CDR3 DNA reads TGTGCCAGCAGTTCCCCGGTAGCGCGCGGCTCCTACGAGCAGTACTTC.

The chain has TRBV4-2 and TRBJ1-4; possibly TRBD1 for D (6 bases). Trimming stripped 0 bases from V and 5 bases from J, with 13 bases between. Per germline, CDR1 LGHNA and CDR2 YNFKEQ. The CDR3 contains 16 residues. As DNA, the CDR3 is TGTGCCAGCAGCCAAGACGGGGGGGCGCTGAATGAAAAACTGTTTTTT. Its translation: CASSQDGGALNEKLFF.

The chain has TRBV5-1 and TRBJ2-5, with TRBD1 matching 7 bases. V was pared by 0 bases and J by 6 bases, with 8 bases of the junction left unmatched. CDR3 length: 15 amino acids. CDR1 SGHRS and CDR2 YFSETQ come from the germline V gene. The CDR3 sequence is CASSLGTGGGQTQYF. The CDR3, as DNA: TGCGCCAGCAGCTTGGGGACAGGCGGCGGGCAGACCCAGTACTTC.

Only a few counts were recorded for this clonotype. The V call is TRBV20-1, the J call TRBJ2-5; TRBD2 is a possible D gene (5 bases). Trimming cost V 4 bases and J 5 bases, with 11 bases left between them. CDR3 length: 12 amino acids. Germline lookup yields CDR1 DFQATT and CDR2 SNEGSKA (reference sequence). DNA of the CDR3: TGCAGTGCTATGGGGTCGGGGGAGACCCAGTACTTC. This translates into CSAMGSGETQYF.